This T cell receptor beta chain originates from a study of T cell repertoires in cytomegalovirus infection. Study summary: CMV infection together with matching HLA type was indicated by public TCR beta signatures.

The CDR3 totals 15 residues. The V gene's germline CDR1 is SGHNT and CDR2 YYREEE (reference sequence). Trimming took 0 bases from V and 2 from J, leaving 11 bases between them. To note about this clonotype: As yet, its antigen is unknown.

Overall study findings and caveats: Of the TCR beta families, the public ones yielded a cumulative frequency that identified carriers of CMV plus the relevant HLA. In two of eight donors, the top clonotype was HLA-C-restricted CMV-specific.

Using its own MiXCR run on the reads, TCRdb lists one record per CDR3 protein. This sample has around 210,000 distinct CDR3 sequences, with around 6.6% found just once. The chain combines TRBV5-4 with TRBJ1-2; no reliable D call. Sequenced input: PBMCs. The source is a human donor in good health (CMV status not recorded). Some clones in this sample may be carry-over from other donors' samples. The CDR3, as DNA: TGTGCCAGCAGCTTGGAAGTCAGCAAGAACTATGGCTACACCTTC. Its translation is CASSLEVSKNYGYTF. The full variable domain, with the rest looked up from reference TRBV5-4 and TRBJ1-2, is ETGVTQSPTHLIKTRGQQVTLRCSSQSGHNTVSWYQQALGQGPQFIFQYYREEENGRGNFPPRFSGLQFPNYSSELNVNALELDDSALYLCASSLEVSKNYGYTFGSGTRLTVV.